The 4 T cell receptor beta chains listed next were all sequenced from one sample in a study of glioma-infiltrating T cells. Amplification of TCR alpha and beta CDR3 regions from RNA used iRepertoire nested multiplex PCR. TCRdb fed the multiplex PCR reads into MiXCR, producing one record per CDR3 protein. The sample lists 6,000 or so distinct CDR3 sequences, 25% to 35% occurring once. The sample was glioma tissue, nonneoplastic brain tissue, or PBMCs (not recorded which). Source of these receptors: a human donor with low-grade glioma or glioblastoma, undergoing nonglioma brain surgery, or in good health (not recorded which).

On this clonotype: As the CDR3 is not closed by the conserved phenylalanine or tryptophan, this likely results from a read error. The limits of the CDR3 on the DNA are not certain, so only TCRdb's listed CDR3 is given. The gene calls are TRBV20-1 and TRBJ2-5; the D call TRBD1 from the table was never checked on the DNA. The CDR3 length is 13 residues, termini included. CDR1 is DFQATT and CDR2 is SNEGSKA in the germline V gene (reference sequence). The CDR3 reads CSARATDQPPQPP.

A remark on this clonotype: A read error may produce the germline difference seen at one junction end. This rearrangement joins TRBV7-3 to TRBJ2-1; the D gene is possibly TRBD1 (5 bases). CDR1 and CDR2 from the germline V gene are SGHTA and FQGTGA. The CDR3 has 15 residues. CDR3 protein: CASSLGAVGFNEQFF. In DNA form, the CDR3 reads TGTGCCAGCAGCTTAGGGGCGGTAGGGTTTAATGAGCAGTTCTTT.

In DNA form, the CDR3 reads TGCAGCGTTGAAAAACTAGCGGGCGGGGATACGCAGTATTTT. Translation gives CSVEKLAGGDTQYF. The chain joins TRBV29-1 to TRBJ2-3; 9 nucleotides agree with TRBD2. The CDR3 loop spans 14 amino acids. Germline V gene lookup returns CDR1 SQVTM and CDR2 ANQGSEA. With 2 bases clipped from V and 6 bases from J, the junction kept 6 bases outside the gene matches.

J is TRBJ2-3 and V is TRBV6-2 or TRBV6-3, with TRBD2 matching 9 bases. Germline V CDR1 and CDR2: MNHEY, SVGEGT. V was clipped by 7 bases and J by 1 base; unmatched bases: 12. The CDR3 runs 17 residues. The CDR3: CASTETSGLFGTDTQYF. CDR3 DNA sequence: TGTGCCAGCACCGAGACTAGCGGACTCTTTGGCACAGATACGCAGTATTTT.